Listed below are T cell receptor beta chains from one sample, sequenced in a study of blood T cell repertoires in COVID-19. Produced via immunoSEQ multiplex PCR; TCRdb's table is partial and in-frame only. This repertoire shows 100,000 to 150,000 clones, roughly 80% found once; its top ten account for 2% to 2.5%. Material for sequencing was PBMCs or T cells enriched from blood (not recorded which). The receptors derive from a man aged 40-49 years with acute COVID-19. Each CDR3 is given with its conserved first and last residue. Each record gives: V gene, J gene, CDR3 protein.

TRBV10-1,TRBJ1-5,CASTPRERDDQPQHF
TRBV18,TRBJ2-2,CASSPMGLPNTGELFF
TRBV27,TRBJ2-5,CASSPRLGTLETQYF
TRBV27,TRBJ1-6,CASSQGAQGYSPLHF
TRBV7-3,TRBJ1-5,CASTGWGNQPQHF
TRBV6-5,TRBJ2-7,CASSQGTSRKQYF
TRBV9,TRBJ1-2,CASSTGQEGYTF
TRBV11-2,TRBJ1-3,CASSSRTGDRGSGNTIYF
TRBV6-5,TRBJ2-3,CASSYVAGADTQYF
TRBV2,TRBJ1-1,CASSFGQGSEAFF
TRBV2,TRBJ1-2,CASSKDRINYGYTF
TRBV27,TRBJ1-5,CASSLYRGNQPQHF
TRBV6-5,TRBJ1-5,CASSLQGAHQPQHF
TRBV10-3,TRBJ2-6,CAISDTSSGANVLTF
TRBV19,TRBJ2-3,CASSISGLAVTDTQYF
TRBV29-1,TRBJ1-2,CSVDGLSYGYTF
TRBV5-6,TRBJ1-1,CASNNTGGRTEAFF
TRBV10-3,TRBJ1-2,CAIRDRGDGYTF
TRBV3-1/TRBV3-2,TRBJ2-1,CASSLGVDEQFF
TRBV5-1,TRBJ2-5,CASSWGLAGGNLQETQYF
TRBV2,TRBJ2-2,CASTLRLNTGELFF
TRBV4-2,TRBJ1-3,CASSQDTGQIGNTIYF
TRBV29-1,TRBJ1-1,CSVDITVNTEAFF
TRBV6-2/TRBV6-3,TRBJ2-7,CASTPGLAGVYEQYF
TRBV28,TRBJ1-2,CASSGLGSYTF
TRBV6-5,TRBJ2-4,CASSSFGVAKNIQYF
TRBV11-2,TRBJ2-3,CASSLTDTQYF
TRBV6-6,TRBJ1-1,CASSSMSGGAAAFF
TRBV6-1,TRBJ1-3,CASSGPPTGSRNTIYF
TRBV6-5,TRBJ1-5,CASASEVGNQPQHF
TRBV12-5,TRBJ2-2,CASGLGVLEGTGELFF
TRBV28,TRBJ1-5,CASSSYFMAQHF
TRBV27,TRBJ1-2,CASSAYRDALPVGYTF
TRBV29-1,TRBJ1-2,CSVGEQGGNYGYTF
TRBV20-1,TRBJ2-7,CSASDIGDKLSYEQYF
TRBV7-2,TRBJ2-7,CASSRYPPSGRYYEQYF
TRBV9,TRBJ2-5,CASSARLAGGETQYF
TRBV9,TRBJ2-3,CASSVTSGSGDTQYF
TRBV19,TRBJ1-2,CASGQGGYTF
TRBV7-9,TRBJ2-7,CASSLGTHYEQYF
TRBV21-1,TRBJ2-5,CASSKIRQSDQETQYF